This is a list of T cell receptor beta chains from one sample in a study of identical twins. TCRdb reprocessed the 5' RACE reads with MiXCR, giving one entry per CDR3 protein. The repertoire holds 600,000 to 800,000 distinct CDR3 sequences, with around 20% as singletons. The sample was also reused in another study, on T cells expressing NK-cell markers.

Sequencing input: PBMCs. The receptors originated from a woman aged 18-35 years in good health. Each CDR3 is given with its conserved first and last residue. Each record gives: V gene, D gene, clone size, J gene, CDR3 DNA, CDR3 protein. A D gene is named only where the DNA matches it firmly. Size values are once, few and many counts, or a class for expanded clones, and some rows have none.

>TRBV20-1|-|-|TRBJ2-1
TGCAGTGCTACTAGCCCCTATAGCGCCTCCTCCTACAATGAGCAGTTCTTC
CSATSPYSASSYNEQFF
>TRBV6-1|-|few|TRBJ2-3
TGTGCCAGCACACGCAGTGGGGGTCTAGATACGCAGTATTTT
CASTRSGGLDTQYF
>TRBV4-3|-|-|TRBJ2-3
TGCGCCAGCAGCCAACAACTAGCAGACATTAACACAGATACGCAGTATTTT
CASSQQLADINTDTQYF
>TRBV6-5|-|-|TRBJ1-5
TGTGCCAGCATTAACGGCCATAGCAATCAGCCCCAGCATTTT
CASINGHSNQPQHF
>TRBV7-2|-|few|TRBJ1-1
TGTGCCAGCAGCTTACGCGCCAGGGGAATTGGTGAAGCTTTCTTT
CASSLRARGIGEAFF
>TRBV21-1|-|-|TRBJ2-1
TGTGCCAGCAGCAGAAGGGGCACCTACAATGAGCAGTTCTTC
CASSRRGTYNEQFF
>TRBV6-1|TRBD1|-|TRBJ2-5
TGTGCCAGCAGTCGTAGGACAGGGGGCATCAGGGAGACCCAGTACTTC
CASSRRTGGIRETQYF
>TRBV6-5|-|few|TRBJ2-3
TGTGCCAGCAGTTACTTTTACGGCGGGTCTAGCACAGATACGCAGTATTTT
CASSYFYGGSSTDTQYF
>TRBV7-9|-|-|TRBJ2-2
TGTGCCAGCAGCCCCGAGGGGCGGTTCGGGGAGCTGTTTTTT
CASSPEGRFGELFF
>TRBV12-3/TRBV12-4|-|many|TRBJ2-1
TGTGCCAGCACCCGCCGAATAGGGGCCCTTCGCAATGAGCAGTTCTTC
CASTRRIGALRNEQFF
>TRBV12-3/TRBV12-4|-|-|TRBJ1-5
TGTGCCACCTCGGTGACAGGAATTAATCAGCCCCAGCATTTT
CATSVTGINQPQHF
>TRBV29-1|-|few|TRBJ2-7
TGCAGCGTTGAAGGGTCAGGGGCCTACGAGCAGTACTTC
CSVEGSGAYEQYF
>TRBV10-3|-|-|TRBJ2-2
TGTGCCATCAGTGAGGGCGGTACAAGGGGCACCGGGGAGCTGTTTTTT
CAISEGGTRGTGELFF
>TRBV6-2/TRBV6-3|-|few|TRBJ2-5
TGTGCCAGCAGCTATTCAAGGGGGGTAGAGACCCAGTACTTC
CASSYSRGVETQYF
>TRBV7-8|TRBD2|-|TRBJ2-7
TGTGCCAGCAGCGAGCGACTAGCGGCTATGGGGGGGTTTGAGCAGTACTTC
CASSERLAAMGGFEQYF
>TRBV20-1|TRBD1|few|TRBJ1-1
TGCAGTGCGACGACAGGGTGGAACACTGAAGCTTTCTTT
CSATTGWNTEAFF
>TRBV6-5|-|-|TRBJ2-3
TGTGCCAGCAGTTACGGCGGACGGAGAGATACGCAGTATTTT
CASSYGGRRDTQYF
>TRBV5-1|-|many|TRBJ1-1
TGCGCCAGCAGCTTCGGGGGCGGGGGCACTGAAGCTTTCTTT
CASSFGGGGTEAFF
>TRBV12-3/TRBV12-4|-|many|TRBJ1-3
TGTGCCAGCAGTCACTCTGGAAACACCATATATTTT
CASSHSGNTIYF
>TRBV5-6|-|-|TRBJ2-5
TGTGCCAGCAGCTCCTCAAGGGGGGAGACCCAGTACTTC
CASSSSRGETQYF
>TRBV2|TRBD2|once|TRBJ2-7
TGTGCCAGCACCAGACTAGCGGGGGCCGGCGAGCAGTACTTC
CASTRLAGAGEQYF